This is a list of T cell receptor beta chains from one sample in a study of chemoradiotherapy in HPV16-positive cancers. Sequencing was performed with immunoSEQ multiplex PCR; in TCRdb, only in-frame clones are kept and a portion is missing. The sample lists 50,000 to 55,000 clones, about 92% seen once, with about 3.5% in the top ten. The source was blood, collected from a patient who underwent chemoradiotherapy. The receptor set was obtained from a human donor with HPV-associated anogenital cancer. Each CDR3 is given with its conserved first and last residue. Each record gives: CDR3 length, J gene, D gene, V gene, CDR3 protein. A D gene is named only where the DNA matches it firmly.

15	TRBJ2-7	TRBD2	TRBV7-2	CASSLGGGQPYEQYF
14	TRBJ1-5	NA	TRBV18	CASSPTTSNQPQHF
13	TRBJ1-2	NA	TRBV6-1	CASRITGYYGYTF
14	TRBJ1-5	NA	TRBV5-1	CASSRAFGDQPQHF
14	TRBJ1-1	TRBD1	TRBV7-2	CASSPRQGQTEAFF
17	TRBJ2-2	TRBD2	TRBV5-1	CASSLAGLAAYTGELFF
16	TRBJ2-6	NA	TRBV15	CATSRGGVSGANVLTF
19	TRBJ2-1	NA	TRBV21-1	CASSKGTKRGQSSYNEQFF
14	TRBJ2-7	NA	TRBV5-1	CASAPESVSYEQYF
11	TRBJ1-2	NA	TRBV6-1	CASSMGYGYTF
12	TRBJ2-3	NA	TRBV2	CASNSGTDTQYF
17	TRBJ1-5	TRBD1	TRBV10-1	CASSGSGTGGFSQPQHF
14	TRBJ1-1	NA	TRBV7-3	CASSLGGLNTEAFF
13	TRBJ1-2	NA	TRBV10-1	CASSEQPFYGYTF
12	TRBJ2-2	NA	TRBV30	CAWTRYTGELFF
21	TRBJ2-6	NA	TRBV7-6	CASSDGGAGGIWRSGANVLTF
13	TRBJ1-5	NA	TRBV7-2	CASSLDNGQPQHF
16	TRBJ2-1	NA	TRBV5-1	CATNPGTESSYNEQFF
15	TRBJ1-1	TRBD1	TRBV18	CASSQGTDLNTEAFF
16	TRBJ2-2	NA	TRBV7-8	CASSLAGGRGTGELFF
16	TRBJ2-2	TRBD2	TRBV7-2	CASSLASGGVTGELFF
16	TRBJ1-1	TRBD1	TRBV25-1	CASSANRGRANTEAFF
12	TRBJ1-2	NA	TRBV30	CAWGPDGDGYTF
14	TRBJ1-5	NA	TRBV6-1	CASRGGPSGQPQHF
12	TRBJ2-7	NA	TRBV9	CASSPNGYEQYF
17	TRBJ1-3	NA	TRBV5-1	CASSFSLGGEIGNTIYF
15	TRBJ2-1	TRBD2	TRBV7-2	CASSLGGRSYNEQFF
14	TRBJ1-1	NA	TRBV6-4	CASSAVGGATEAFF
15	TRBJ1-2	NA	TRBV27	CASSFKTETNYGYTF
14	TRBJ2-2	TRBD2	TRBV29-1	CSVEGGGRTGELFF
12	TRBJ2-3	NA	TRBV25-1	CASGQGTDTQYF
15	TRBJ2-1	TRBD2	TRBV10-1	CASSEPGLGINEQFF
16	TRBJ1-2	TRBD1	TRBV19	CASSRNGQGAAYGYTF
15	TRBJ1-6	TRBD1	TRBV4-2	CASSRGTERTSPLHF
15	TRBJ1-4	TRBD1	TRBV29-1	CSVGGSVGTDLKLFF
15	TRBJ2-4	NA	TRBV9	CASSIQGSAKNIQYF
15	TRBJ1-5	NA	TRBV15	CATSRDKGSNQPQHF
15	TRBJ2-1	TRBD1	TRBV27	CASSFTGTGLNEQFF
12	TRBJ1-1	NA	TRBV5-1	CASSFDTSEAFF
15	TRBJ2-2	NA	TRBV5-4	CASSLAGVETGELFF
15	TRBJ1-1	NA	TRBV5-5	CASSLEPLEGTEAFF
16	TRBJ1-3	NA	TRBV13	CASSLGTAYSGNTIYF
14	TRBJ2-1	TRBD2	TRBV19	CASIGFGRVNEQFF